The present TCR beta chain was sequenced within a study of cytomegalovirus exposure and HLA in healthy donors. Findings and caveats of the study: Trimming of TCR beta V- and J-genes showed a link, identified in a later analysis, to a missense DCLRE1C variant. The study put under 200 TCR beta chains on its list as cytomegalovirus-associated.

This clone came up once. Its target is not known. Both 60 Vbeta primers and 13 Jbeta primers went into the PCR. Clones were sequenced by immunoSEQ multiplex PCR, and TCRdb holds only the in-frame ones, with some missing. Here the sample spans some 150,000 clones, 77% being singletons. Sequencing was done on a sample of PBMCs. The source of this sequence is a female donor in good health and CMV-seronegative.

This chain's CDR3 is CSVFEGGDTDTQYF. CDR3 bases: TGCAGCGTCTTCGAGGGCGGGGACACAGATACGCAGTATTTT. The rearrangement links TRBV29-1 to TRBJ2-3, with D tentatively TRBD2 (6 bases). Germline V CDR1 and CDR2: SQVTM, ANQGSEA. V lost 6 bases and J 2 bases, leaving 15 bases between the germline ends. CDR3 length: 14 residues.